This T cell receptor (beta chain) was documented in a study of blood T cell repertoires in COVID-19 (dated by TCRdb to the early 2020s). At the level of the whole study: Samples covering the acute and convalescent phases of COVID-19 were provided by collaborators in the United States, Italy and Spain. The prospective study material was composed of cDNA or gDNA derived from T cells, B-cell-depleted T cells, or PBMCs. Deeply sampled blood TCRbeta repertoires from subjects exposed to, actively infected with, or recovered from COVID-19 were included in the dataset. The repertoires were released in a freely available public database meant as a resource for research on the immune response to SARS-CoV-2. The samples were drawn from the first 160 participants of the ongoing ImmuneRACE study and from 950 to 1,500 subjects provided by 6 global collaborators. Sample metadata almost always included a de-identified subject ID, COVID-19 status, age in years and sex. Where available, HLA class I and class II types were obtained from metadata supplied by the sample provider rather than from assay-based typing. Paper-wide results and their limitations: The amount of clinical and demographic metadata varied by source and participant and was provided uncurated.

TCRbeta CDR3 regions were amplified from genomic DNA by means of the immunoSEQ Assay, a bias-controlled multiplex PCR. The study's processing was this. The number of nucleated cells in each sample was estimated by amplification of reference gene primers within the assay. To quantify the absolute abundance of each unique TCRbeta CDR3 rearrangement, sequence reads were collapsed and filtered. For each sample, productive Simpson clonality was calculated by taking the square root of Simpson's diversity index across productive rearrangements. TCRdb retrieved this table from immuneACCESS and kept in-frame rearrangements only. Not all clones are present; in checked studies, unresolved V genes account for under half, and no reason is known for the remainder. That table supplies the V and J calls and clone size; D and trimming were determined from the DNA. For this sample the table gives roughly 430,000 clones, of which around 90% were detected only once. The ten largest clones add up to 2% to 2.5% of the sample.

On this clone itself: Which antigen it targets is not known. No base quality values were provided; no much bigger clone lies one nucleotide off.

Germline trimming: 8 bases from V, 0 bases from J; junction bases outside gene matches: 7. Via the germline V gene, CDR1 is KGHSH and CDR2 LQKENI. The CDR3 runs 15 residues from the cysteine to the phenylalanine. Here the CDR3 DNA is all that survives: 45 bases in frame from base 1. Participants in the prospective study were aged 18 to 89 years, lived in more than 20 United States geographic areas, and enrolled through a virtual design. Cohort assignment in the prospective study relied on participant-reported clinical history from a screening survey and a study questionnaire. Each participant in the prospective study had whole blood, serum and a nasopharyngeal or oropharyngeal swab collected by mobile phlebotomists. Prospective study participants could optionally give additional blood draws and questionnaires over an approximately two-month period. Before DNA extraction, blood samples from the prospective study were shipped at room temperature or frozen.

The clonotype was recovered from a woman between 40 and 55 years old with acute COVID-19. This receptor chain uses TRBV18 and TRBJ1-3; TRBD1 matches 7 bases in the middle. The sample consisted of PBMCs or T cells enriched from blood (not recorded which). The DNA reads TGTGCCAGCCAACCGGACAGGTCCTCTGGAAACACCATATATTTT. This gives the protein CASQPDRSSGNTIYF.